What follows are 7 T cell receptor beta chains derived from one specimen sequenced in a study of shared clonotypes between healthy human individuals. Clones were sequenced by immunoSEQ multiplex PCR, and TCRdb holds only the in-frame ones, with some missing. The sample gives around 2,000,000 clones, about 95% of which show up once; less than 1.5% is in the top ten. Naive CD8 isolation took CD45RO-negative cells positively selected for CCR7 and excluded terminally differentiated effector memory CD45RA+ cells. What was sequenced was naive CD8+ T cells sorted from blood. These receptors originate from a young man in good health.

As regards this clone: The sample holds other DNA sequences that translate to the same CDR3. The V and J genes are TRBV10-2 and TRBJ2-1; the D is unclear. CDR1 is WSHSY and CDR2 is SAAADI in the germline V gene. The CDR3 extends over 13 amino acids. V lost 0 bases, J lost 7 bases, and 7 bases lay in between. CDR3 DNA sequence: TGCGCCAGCAGTGAGTCGAGTGGTAATGAGCAGTTCTTC. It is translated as CASSESSGNEQFF.

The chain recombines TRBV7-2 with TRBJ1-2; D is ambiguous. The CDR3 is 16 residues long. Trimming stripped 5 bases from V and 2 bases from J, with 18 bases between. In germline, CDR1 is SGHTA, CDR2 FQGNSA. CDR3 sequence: CASSRSITVLNYGYTF. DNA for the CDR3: TGTGCCAGCAGCCGAAGCATTACAGTCCTCAACTATGGCTACACCTTC.

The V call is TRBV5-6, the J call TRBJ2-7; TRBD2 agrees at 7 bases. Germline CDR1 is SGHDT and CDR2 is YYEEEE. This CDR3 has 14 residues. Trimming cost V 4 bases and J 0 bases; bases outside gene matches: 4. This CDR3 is CASSVPSGSYEQYF. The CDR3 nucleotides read TGTGCCAGCAGCGTCCCTAGCGGCTCCTACGAGCAGTACTTC.

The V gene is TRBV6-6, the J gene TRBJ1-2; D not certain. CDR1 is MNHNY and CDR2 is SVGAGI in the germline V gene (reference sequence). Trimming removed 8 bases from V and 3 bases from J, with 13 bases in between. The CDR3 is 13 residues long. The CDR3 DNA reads TGTGCCAGCGTAGGGTCATTGTACTATGGCTACACCTTC. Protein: CASVGSLYYGYTF.

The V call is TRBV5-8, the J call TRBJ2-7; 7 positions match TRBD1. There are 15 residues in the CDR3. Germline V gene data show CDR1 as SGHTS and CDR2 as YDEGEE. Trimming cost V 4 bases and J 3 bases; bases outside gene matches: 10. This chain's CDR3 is CASSEILTGIYEQYF. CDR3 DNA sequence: TGTGCCAGCAGCGAAATTCTGACAGGGATCTACGAGCAGTACTTC.

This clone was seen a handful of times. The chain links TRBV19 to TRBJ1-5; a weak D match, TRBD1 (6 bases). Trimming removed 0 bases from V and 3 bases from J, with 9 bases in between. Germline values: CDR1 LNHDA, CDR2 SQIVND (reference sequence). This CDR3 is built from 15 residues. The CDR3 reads CASSIEQGLNQPQHF. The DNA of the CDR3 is TGTGCCAGTAGTATAGAACAGGGACTCAATCAGCCCCAGCATTTT. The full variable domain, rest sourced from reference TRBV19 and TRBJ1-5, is DGGITQSPKYLFRKEGQNVTLSCEQNLNHDAMYWYRQDPGQGLRLIYYSQIVNDFQKGDIAEGYSVSREKKESFPLTVTSAQKNPTAFYLCASSIEQGLNQPQHFGDGTRLSIL.

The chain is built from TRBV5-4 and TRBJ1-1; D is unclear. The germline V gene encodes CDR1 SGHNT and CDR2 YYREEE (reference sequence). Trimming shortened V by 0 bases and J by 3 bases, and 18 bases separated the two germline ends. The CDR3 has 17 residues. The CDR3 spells CASSLAISGPADTEAFF. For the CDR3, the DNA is TGTGCCAGCAGCTTGGCGATTTCAGGACCCGCGGACACTGAAGCTTTCTTT.